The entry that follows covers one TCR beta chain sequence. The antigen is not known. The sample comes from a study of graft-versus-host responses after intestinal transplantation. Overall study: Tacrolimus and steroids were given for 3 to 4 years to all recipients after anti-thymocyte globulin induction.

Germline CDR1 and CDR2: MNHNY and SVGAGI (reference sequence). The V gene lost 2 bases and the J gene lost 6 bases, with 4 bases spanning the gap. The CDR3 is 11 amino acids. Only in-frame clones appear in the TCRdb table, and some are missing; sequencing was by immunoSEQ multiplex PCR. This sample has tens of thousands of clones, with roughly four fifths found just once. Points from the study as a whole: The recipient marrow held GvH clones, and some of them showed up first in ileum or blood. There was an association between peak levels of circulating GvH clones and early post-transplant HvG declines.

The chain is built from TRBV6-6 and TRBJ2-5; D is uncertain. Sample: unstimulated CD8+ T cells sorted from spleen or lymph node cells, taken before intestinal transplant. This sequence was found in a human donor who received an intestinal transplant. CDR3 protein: CASSYAKTQYF. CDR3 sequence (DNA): TGTGCCAGCAGTTACGCGAAGACCCAGTACTTC.